Presented here are 20 T cell receptor beta chains from one specimen sequenced in a study of T-cell reconstitution after alpha-beta-depleted transplantation in children. Using unique molecular identifiers, the investigators prepared the TCRbeta library. MiXCR, applied by TCRdb to the PCR reads, yields one record per CDR3 protein. This sample has just under 550,000 distinct CDR3 sequences; approximately 20% occur once, and the top ten carry less than 4%. The specimen comprised PBMCs from the stem cell graft donor, sampled from the stem cell graft. The receptors stem from a human donor who donated a stem cell graft to a child with acute lymphoblastic leukemia.

This chain connects TRBV10-3 to TRBJ2-3, with D possibly matching TRBD2 (5 bases). V lost 2 bases to trimming and J lost 4 bases, with 10 bases between them. Germline V gene sequence: CDR1 ENHRY, CDR2 SYGVKD. The CDR3 is 14 amino acids. The DNA for the CDR3 is TGTGCCATCAGTGAGGGTCTAGCAGCAGATACGCAGTATTTT. Translation gives CAISEGLAADTQYF.

In DNA form, the CDR3 reads TGTGCCAGCATTGGGGCGGGAGCTATCTACGAGCAGTACTTC. Encoded protein: CASIGAGAIYEQYF. This chain connects TRBV2 to TRBJ2-7; 7 bases map to TRBD2. V was clipped by 7 bases and J by 3 bases; unmatched bases: 9. Germline CDR1 and CDR2: SNHLY and FYNNEI. This CDR3 has 14 amino acids.

This clonotype was seen more than once but under ten times. This chain links TRBV12-3 or TRBV12-4 with TRBJ2-1, with 7 bases that match TRBD2. The V gene end was trimmed by 7 bases and the J gene end by 0 bases; junction bases not matched to a gene: 12. The CDR3 loop spans 17 amino acids. CDR3 DNA: TGTGCCAGCACCGAAGGCAGCGGGATCAGCTCCTACAATGAGCAGTTCTTC. Its translation: CASTEGSGISSYNEQFF.

This chain uses TRBV15 with TRBJ2-2; no definite D call. Germline lookup yields CDR1 LNHNV and CDR2 YYDKDF (reference sequence). Trimming cost V 1 base and J 5 bases, with 8 bases left between them. CDR3 size: 14 residues. The CDR3 protein is CATSRGFGTGELFF. CDR3 DNA sequence: TGTGCCACCAGCAGAGGGTTCGGGACCGGGGAGCTGTTTTTT.

This clonotype has a handful of counts. V gene TRBV30 combines with J gene TRBJ2-7; D is uncertain. CDR3 length equals 12 residues. V was cut by 2 bases and J by 4 bases, with 9 bases left in between. Germline V gene data show CDR1 as GTSNPN and CDR2 as SVGIG (reference sequence). CDR3 in amino acids: CAWSSVGYEQYF. DNA of the CDR3: TGTGCCTGGAGTTCAGTTGGATACGAGCAGTACTTC.

The gene calls are TRBV7-8 and TRBJ2-3, with D tentatively TRBD1 (6 bases). The CDR3 has 14 residues. V was pared by 6 bases and J by 1 base, with 11 bases between. CDR1 SGHVS and CDR2 FQNEAQ come from the germline V gene. The CDR3 bases are TGTGCCAGCAGACCTCGACAGGGCACAGATACGCAGTATTTT. Translating gives CASRPRQGTDTQYF.

The rearrangement uses TRBV10-3 and TRBJ2-3; 13 bases match TRBD2. Germline loops: CDR1 ENHRY, CDR2 SYGVKD. J lost 1 base, V lost 2 bases, and 0 bases had no gene match. CDR3 length: 16 amino acids. As DNA, the CDR3 is TGTGCCATCAGTGAGGGACTAGCGGGAGGCACAGATACGCAGTATTTT. Translating gives CAISEGLAGGTDTQYF.

This rearrangement joins TRBV19 to TRBJ2-1; weak D call: TRBD1 (7 bases). Germline CDR1 and CDR2: LNHDA and SQIVND (reference sequence). Trimming removed 4 bases at V and 0 bases at J, with 16 bases between. The CDR3 spans 17 residues. CDR3 sequence (DNA): TGTGCCAGTAGTAGAAGACCAGGGGGGAGCTCCTACAATGAGCAGTTCTTC. This encodes CASSRRPGGSSYNEQFF. Looking up the rest from reference TRBV19 and TRBJ2-1 gives the full variable domain: DGGITQSPKYLFRKEGQNVTLSCEQNLNHDAMYWYRQDPGQGLRLIYYSQIVNDFQKGDIAEGYSVSREKKESFPLTVTSAQKNPTAFYLCASSRRPGGSSYNEQFFGPGTRLTVL.

V is TRBV12-3 or TRBV12-4 and J is TRBJ2-5; a possible D gene is TRBD2 (6 bases). The CDR3 extends over 17 amino acids. V was cut by 6 bases and J by 5 bases, with 25 bases left in between. CDR3 sequence (DNA): TGTGCCAGCAGCCCTCGGGACTCAGTAGGCCGTGTGGAGACCCAGTACTTC. It translates to CASSPRDSVGRVETQYF.

This clonotype has more than one count but fewer than ten. This sequence joins TRBV5-1 and TRBJ2-3; 14 bases line up with TRBD2. Germline CDR1 is SGHRS and CDR2 is YFSETQ. This CDR3 is 17 amino acids long. V lost 4 bases to trimming and J lost 0 bases; unmatched junction nucleotides: 4. CDR3 residues: CASSLGLAGASTDTQYF. The CDR3 DNA reads TGCGCCAGCAGCCTGGGACTAGCGGGGGCTAGCACAGATACGCAGTATTTT.

The chain couples TRBV10-1 to TRBJ2-5; TRBD2 matches at 7 bases. The CDR3 has 14 amino acids. Germline V gives CDR1 WNHNN, CDR2 SYGVQD (reference sequence). The junction had 7 bases not matched to a gene; V was cut back by 6 bases and J by 3 bases. CDR3 residues: CASSPSGNEETQYF. The DNA of the CDR3 is TGCGCCAGCAGCCCCAGCGGGAATGAAGAGACCCAGTACTTC.

The chain employs TRBV6-5 and TRBJ1-1, with no clear D. CDR1 and CDR2 from the germline V gene are MNHEY and SVGAGI. Trimming cost V 0 bases and J 4 bases, with 18 bases left between them. The CDR3 length is 17 residues. This chain's CDR3 is CASSYSRASGGTTEAFF. The CDR3 nucleotides are TGTGCCAGCAGTTACTCAAGGGCTTCGGGTGGAACCACTGAAGCTTTCTTT.

The table lists this clonotype with a count of one. The chain links TRBV10-3 to TRBJ1-5; 7 nucleotides match TRBD1. V shed 2 bases and J 1 base; nucleotides not matched to a gene: 2. Germline CDR1 is ENHRY and CDR2 is SYGVKD. This CDR3 is built from 15 residues. CDR3 nucleotide sequence: TGTGCCATCAGTGAGACAGGGGCCAGCAATCAGCCCCAGCATTTT. Amino acid sequence: CAISETGASNQPQHF.

J is TRBJ2-1 and V is TRBV27; weak D call: TRBD1 (5 bases). The V and J ends lost 1 base and 6 bases respectively, with 7 bases between them. CDR3 length: 13 residues. CDR1 and CDR2 from the germline V gene are MNHEY and SMNVEV (reference sequence). The CDR3 spells CASSLYRPNEQFF. As DNA, the CDR3 is TGTGCCAGCAGTTTATACAGGCCCAATGAGCAGTTCTTC.

This clonotype came up a few times. J is TRBJ2-7 and V is TRBV12-3 or TRBV12-4; unclear D gene. Trimming cost V 4 bases and J 0 bases, with 10 bases left between them. The CDR3 runs 14 residues. The CDR3 nucleotides are TGTGCCAGCAGTTATGGCCGGAGCTCCTACGAGCAGTACTTC. This gives the protein CASSYGRSSYEQYF.

V is TRBV27 and J is TRBJ2-7; 9 nucleotides agree with TRBD2. There are 16 residues in the CDR3. The junction had 7 bases not matched to a gene; V was cut back by 2 bases and J by 2 bases. Germline CDR1 and CDR2: MNHEY and SMNVEV (reference sequence). CDR3 DNA: TGTGCCAGCAGTTTAGGGCCCGGGACTAGCACCTACGAGCAGTACTTC. Translation: CASSLGPGTSTYEQYF.

As regards this clonotype: At one end, the junction sequence differs from germline, possibly due to a read error. The gene calls are TRBV5-5 and TRBJ2-7, with D perhaps TRBD2 (5 bases). The germline CDR1 and CDR2 sequences are SGHKS and YYEKEE (reference sequence). The CDR3 is made up of 14 amino acids. CDR3 loop: CASSLNPSGPERYF. CDR3 nucleotides: TGTGCCAGCAGCTTGAATCCCAGCGGCCCCGAGCGGTACTTC.

The sample holds a few counts of this clonotype. This chain uses TRBV4-2 with TRBJ2-3, with D hard to call. V was cut by 0 bases and J by 6 bases, with 7 bases left in between. Germline assignment: CDR1 LGHNA and CDR2 YNFKEQ. The CDR3 has 13 amino acids. CDR3 nucleotides: TGTGCCAGCAGCCAAGATATGGCGGATACGCAGTATTTT. It encodes CASSQDMADTQYF.

The chain uses TRBV5-1 and TRBJ2-4; 13 bases align to TRBD2. This CDR3 spans 17 amino acids. With V trimmed by 4 bases and J by 6 bases, 10 bases remained unmatched. Germline assignment: CDR1 SGHRS and CDR2 YFSETQ. The CDR3 coding sequence is TGCGCCAGCAGCCCCGGGACTAGCGGGATCCCCGTAAACATTCAGTACTTC. It translates to CASSPGTSGIPVNIQYF. Using reference TRBV5-1 and TRBJ2-4 for the parts outside the CDR3, the full variable domain is KAGVTQTPRYLIKTRGQQVTLSCSPISGHRSVSWYQQTPGQGLQFLFEYFSETQRNKGNFPGRFSGRQFSNSRSEMNVSTLELGDSALYLCASSPGTSGIPVNIQYFGAGTRLSVL.

This clonotype was counted only a few times. The chain employs TRBV15 and TRBJ2-3, with 10 bases fitting TRBD2. CDR1 and CDR2 from the germline V gene are LNHNV and YYDKDF (reference sequence). The CDR3 is 17 residues long. V lost 2 bases to trimming and J lost 2 bases; unmatched junction nucleotides: 7. The DNA of the CDR3 is TGTGCCACCAGCAGACTAGGGACTAGCGCCTCCACAGATACGCAGTATTTT. This sequence encodes CATSRLGTSASTDTQYF.